Each of the 12 T cell receptor beta chains below was sequenced from the same sample in a study of radiation and T cells in renal cell carcinoma. Clones were sequenced by immunoSEQ multiplex PCR, and TCRdb holds only the in-frame ones, with some missing. Of some 97,000 clones listed, approximately 82% are singletons. Time point given: blood 4 weeks post-SBRT, at nephrectomy. Documented treatment: 15 Gy SBRT to primary tumor, nephrectomy 4 weeks later. Specimen: blood, collected from a patient whose treatment included radiotherapy and nephrectomy. All receptors derive from a man aged 55 to 70 with renal cell carcinoma.

The chain recombines TRBV19 with TRBJ1-1; D is uncertain. Germline-derived CDR1 and CDR2 are LNHDA and SQIVND (reference sequence). V was clipped by 2 bases and J by 3 bases, with 13 bases between them. CDR3 length: 15 residues. The CDR3 loop reads CASSIRRVWDTEAFF. The CDR3 DNA reads as TGTGCCAGTAGTATAAGGAGAGTATGGGACACTGAAGCTTTCTTT.

V is TRBV9 and J is TRBJ2-2; 13 nucleotides match TRBD2. V lost 4 bases to trimming and J lost 5 bases; unmatched junction nucleotides: 11. CDR1 and CDR2 (germline): SGDLS, YYNGEE. CDR3 length equals 18 residues. CDR3 in DNA: TGTGCCAGCAGCCAAGACGAAACGGGACTAGCGGGAACCGGGGAGCTGTTTTTT. It encodes CASSQDETGLAGTGELFF.

This clone showed up just a few times. J is TRBJ2-1 and V is TRBV6-4; TRBD2 is a possible D gene (5 bases). V was shortened by 4 bases and J by 2 bases, with 12 bases between the two germline ends. Germline CDR1 MRHNA, CDR2 SNTAGT. CDR3 size: 15 residues. This chain's CDR3 is CASSVVALPYNEQFF. CDR3 in DNA: TGTGCCAGCAGTGTGGTAGCGTTACCCTACAATGAGCAGTTCTTC.

This clone was picked up one time. CDR3 DNA: TGTGCCAGTAGTATCTCGGTTATGAACTATGGCTACACCTTC. This gives the protein CASSISVMNYGYTF. This chain connects TRBV19 to TRBJ1-2; unclear D gene. The length of the CDR3 is 14 residues. Trimming pared 3 bases from V and 2 bases from J, leaving 10 bases between. From germline, CDR1 is LNHDA and CDR2 SQIVND (reference sequence). The full variable domain, its missing parts supplied by reference TRBV19 and TRBJ1-2, is DGGITQSPKYLFRKEGQNVTLSCEQNLNHDAMYWYRQDPGQGLRLIYYSQIVNDFQKGDIAEGYSVSREKKESFPLTVTSAQKNPTAFYLCASSISVMNYGYTFGSGTRLTVV.

This clone has a single count. The CDR3 sequence is CAIMKQGAVNYEQYF. The DNA of the CDR3 is TGTGCCATCATGAAGCAGGGGGCGGTTAACTACGAGCAGTACTTC. The rearrangement uses TRBV10-3 and TRBJ2-7; 8 nucleotides line up with TRBD1. From germline, CDR1 is ENHRY and CDR2 SYGVKD. CDR3 size: 15 residues. V lost 7 bases, J lost 3 bases, and 11 bases stayed unmatched.

This chain joins TRBV5-1 and TRBJ1-6; 8 bases match TRBD1. The CDR3 has 15 residues. The V gene's germline CDR1 is SGHRS and CDR2 YFSETQ. V trimming: 4 bases; J trimming: 7 bases; junction bases outside the gene matches: 7. Here the CDR3 reads CASSRSTGVNSPLHF. As DNA, the CDR3 is TGCGCCAGCAGCAGATCGACAGGGGTGAATTCACCCCTCCACTTT.

The rearrangement uses TRBV5-6 and TRBJ2-5; D gene unclear. Between the trimmed V and J ends, which lost 2 bases and 1 base, there was a span of 9 bases. Germline lookup yields CDR1 SGHDT and CDR2 YYEEEE. This CDR3 has 14 residues. The CDR3 coding sequence is TGTGCCAGCAGCTTTATCCAGGCCCAAGAGACCCAGTACTTC. Translation gives CASSFIQAQETQYF.

The chain couples TRBV4-1 to TRBJ2-5, with TRBD1 identical over 12 bases. The ends lost 2 bases at V and 5 bases at J; junction bases unmatched: 6. The CDR3 spans 16 residues. Germline assignment: CDR1 MGHRA and CDR2 YSYEKL. The CDR3 sequence: CASSQTGTGGDETQYF. In DNA form, the CDR3 reads TGCGCCAGCAGCCAAACCGGGACAGGGGGCGACGAGACCCAGTACTTC.

The J gene is TRBJ2-1, the V gene TRBV27; the match to TRBD1 covers 7 bases. Germline CDR1 is MNHEY and CDR2 is SMNVEV (reference sequence). The ends lost 1 base at V and 5 bases at J; junction bases unmatched: 8. The CDR3 runs to 16 residues. CDR3 region: CASSLYVGQAHNEQFF. The CDR3 bases are TGTGCCAGCAGTTTATATGTTGGACAGGCACACAATGAGCAGTTCTTC.

Written as DNA, the CDR3 is TGCGCCAGCAGCTTGCTAGCGGGAGGGAGAATAGATACGCAGTATTTT. Residues: CASSLLAGGRIDTQYF. The V call is TRBV5-1, the J call TRBJ2-3, with TRBD2 matching 12 bases. Losses at the gene ends were 1 base for V and 5 bases for J; bases not matched to a gene: 5. This CDR3 has 16 amino acids. CDR1 is SGHRS and CDR2 is YFSETQ in the germline V gene.

V gene TRBV5-4 combines with J gene TRBJ2-5, with D tentatively TRBD2 (7 bases). CDR1 is SGHNT, CDR2 YYREEE, per germline (reference sequence). V was shortened by 6 bases and J by 2 bases, with 20 bases between the two germline ends. The CDR3 covers 16 residues. This CDR3 is CASTPRAGARQETQYF. The CDR3 coding sequence is TGTGCCAGCACCCCTAGGGCGGGGGCCAGGCAAGAGACCCAGTACTTC.

The rearrangement uses TRBV10-2 and TRBJ2-3; 12 bases match TRBD2. The CDR3 totals 15 residues. From germline, CDR1 is WSHSY and CDR2 SAAADI. The ends lost 5 bases at V and 3 bases at J; junction bases unmatched: 3. CDR3 sequence reads: CASSWTSGNTDTQYF. CDR3 bases: TGCGCCAGCAGTTGGACTAGCGGGAATACAGATACGCAGTATTTT.